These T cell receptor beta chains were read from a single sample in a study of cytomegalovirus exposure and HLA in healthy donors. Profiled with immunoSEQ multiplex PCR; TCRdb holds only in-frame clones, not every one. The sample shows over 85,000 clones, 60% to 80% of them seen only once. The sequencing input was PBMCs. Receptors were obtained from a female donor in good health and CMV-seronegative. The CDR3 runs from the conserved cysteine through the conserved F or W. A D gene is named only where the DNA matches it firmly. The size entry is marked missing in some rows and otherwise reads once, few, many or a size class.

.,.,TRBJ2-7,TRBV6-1,CATSSGLVLGQYF,TGTGCCACCAGCTCGGGCCTCGTACTAGGGCAGTACTTC
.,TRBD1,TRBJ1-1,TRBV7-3,CASSLTGQGGTEAFF,TGTGCCAGCAGCTTAACCGGACAGGGAGGGACTGAAGCTTTCTTT
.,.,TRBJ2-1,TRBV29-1,CSVIGGAYNEQFF,TGCAGCGTTATCGGCGGTGCTTACAATGAGCAGTTCTTC
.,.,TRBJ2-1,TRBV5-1,CASSPGDDPYNEQFF,TGCGCCAGCAGCCCGGGTGATGATCCTTACAATGAGCAGTTCTTC
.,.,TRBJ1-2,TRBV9,CASSDYSGYYGYTF,TGTGCCAGCAGCGATTACTCAGGGTACTATGGCTACACCTTC
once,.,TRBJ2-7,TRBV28,CASRPQGSSYEQYF,TGTGCCAGCAGACCACAGGGAAGCTCCTACGAGCAGTACTTC
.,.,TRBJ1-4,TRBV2,CASSEEPGGGNYRNEKLFF,TGTGCCAGCAGTGAAGAGCCGGGGGGGGGTAACTATAGGAATGAAAAACTGTTTTTT
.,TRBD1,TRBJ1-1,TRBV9,CASSGSGGTEAFF,TGTGCCAGCAGCGGATCAGGGGGTACTGAAGCTTTCTTT
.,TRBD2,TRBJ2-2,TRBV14,CASSQSVAGAGELFF,TGTGCCAGCAGCCAATCTGTAGCGGGGGCCGGGGAGCTGTTTTTT
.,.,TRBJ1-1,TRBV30,CAWSHTTARAFF,TGTGCCTGGAGCCATACGACAGCCAGAGCTTTCTTT
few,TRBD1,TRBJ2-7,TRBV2,CASNRDSFYEQYF,TGTGCCAGCAACCGGGACAGCTTCTACGAGCAGTACTTC
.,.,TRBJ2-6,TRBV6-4,CASSETSGAGANVLTF,TGTGCCAGCAGTGAGACTTCGGGGGCTGGGGCCAACGTCCTGACTTTC
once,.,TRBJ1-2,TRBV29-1,CSVLGGENYGYTF,TGCAGCGTTTTAGGGGGGGAGAACTATGGCTACACCTTC
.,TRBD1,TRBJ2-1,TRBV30,CAWNPGGTYNEQFF,TGTGCCTGGAACCCAGGGGGAACCTACAATGAGCAGTTCTTC
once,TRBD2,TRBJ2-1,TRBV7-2,CASSAPSGRANEQFF,TGTGCCAGCAGCGCGCCGAGCGGGAGGGCCAATGAGCAGTTCTTC
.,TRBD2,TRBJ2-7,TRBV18,CASSLSGGYEQYF,TGTGCCAGCTCCCTTTCGGGGGGGTACGAGCAGTACTTC
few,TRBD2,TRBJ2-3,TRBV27,CASSSTLAGDDTQYF,TGTGCCAGCAGTTCGACCCTAGCGGGGGATGATACGCAGTATTTT
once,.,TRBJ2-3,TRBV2,CASSTGGLGNTQYF,TGTGCCAGCAGCACCGGGGGTCTCGGTAATACGCAGTATTTT
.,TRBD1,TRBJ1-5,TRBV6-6,CASSYRTGGSNQPQHF,TGTGCCAGCAGTTACAGGACAGGGGGAAGCAATCAGCCCCAGCATTTT
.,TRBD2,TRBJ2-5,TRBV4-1,CASSQPGLAEEETQYF,TGCGCCAGCAGCCAGCCCGGACTAGCGGAGGAAGAGACCCAGTACTTC
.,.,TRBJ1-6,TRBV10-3,CAISGVRGSTNSPLHF,TGTGCCATCAGTGGCGTCCGGGGATCGACCAATTCACCCCTCCACTTT
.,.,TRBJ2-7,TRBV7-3,CASSSSGDSYYEQYF,TGTGCCAGCAGCTCCTCCGGAGACAGTTACTACGAGCAGTACTTC
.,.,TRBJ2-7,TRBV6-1,CASSYGGEQYF,TGTGCCAGCAGTTACGGGGGCGAGCAGTACTTC
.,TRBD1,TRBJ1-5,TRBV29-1,CSVEEGTGGQPQHF,TGCAGCGTTGAGGAGGGGACAGGGGGTCAGCCCCAGCATTTT
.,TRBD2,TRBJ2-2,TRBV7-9,CASCVTSAGGELFF,TGTGCCAGCTGTGTTACTAGCGCGGGCGGGGAGCTGTTTTTT
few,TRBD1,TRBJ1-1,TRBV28,CASITGGMNTEAFF,TGTGCCAGCATCACAGGGGGTATGAACACTGAAGCTTTCTTT
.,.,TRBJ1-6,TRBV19,CASSINRVGPLHF,TGTGCCAGTAGTATTAACAGGGTGGGCCCCCTCCACTTT
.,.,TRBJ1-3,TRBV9,CASSVGWTLGNTIYF,TGTGCCAGCAGCGTGGGGTGGACACTTGGAAACACCATATATTTT
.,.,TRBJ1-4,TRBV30,CAWGRVGEKLFF,TGTGCCTGGGGGAGGGTTGGGGAAAAACTGTTTTTT
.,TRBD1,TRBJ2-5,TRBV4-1,CASSQRRRDREETQYF,TGCGCCAGCAGCCAGCGACGCCGGGACAGGGAAGAGACCCAGTACTTC
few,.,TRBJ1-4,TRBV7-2,CASSLFGESSGELFF,TGTGCCAGCAGCTTATTCGGGGAAAGTAGTGGAGAACTGTTTTTT
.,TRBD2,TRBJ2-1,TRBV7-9,CASSPGGGLYNEQFF,TGTGCCAGCAGCCCCGGGGGGGGCCTCTACAATGAGCAGTTCTTC
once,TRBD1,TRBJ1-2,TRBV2,CATGTGGEHGYTF,TGTGCCACCGGGACAGGGGGCGAGCATGGCTACACCTTC
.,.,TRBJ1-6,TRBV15,CATSRDRVYNSPLHF,TGTGCCACCAGCAGAGACAGGGTGTATAATTCACCCCTCCACTTT
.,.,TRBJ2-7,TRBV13,CASSLRGIYEQYF,TGTGCCAGCAGCTTGAGGGGGATCTACGAGCAGTACTTC
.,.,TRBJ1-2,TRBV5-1,CASSLGTVNGYTF,TGCGCCAGCAGCTTGGGCACAGTTAATGGCTACACCTTC
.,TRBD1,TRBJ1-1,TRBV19,CASSSRQGVTFF,TGTGCCAGTAGTAGCCGACAGGGGGTGACTTTCTTT
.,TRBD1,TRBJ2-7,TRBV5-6,CASSSVPGQPFYEQYF,TGTGCCAGCAGCTCGGTTCCGGGACAGCCTTTTTACGAGCAGTACTTC
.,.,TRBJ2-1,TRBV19,CASSILRAGDNEQFF,TGTGCCAGTAGTATATTGAGGGCAGGCGACAATGAGCAGTTCTTC
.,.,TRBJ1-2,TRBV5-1,CASSLTGQGYTF,TGCGCCAGCAGCTTAACAGGGCAAGGCTACACCTTC
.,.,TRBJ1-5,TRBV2,CASSGTVNYSNQPQHF,TGTGCCAGCAGTGGGACAGTTAACTATAGCAATCAGCCCCAGCATTTT
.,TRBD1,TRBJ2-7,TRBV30,CAWSVLGQGDEQYF,TGTGCCTGGAGTGTACTGGGACAGGGAGACGAGCAGTACTTC
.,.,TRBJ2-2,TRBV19,CASTFRVGELFF,TGTGCCAGTACCTTCAGGGTGGGGGAGCTGTTTTTT
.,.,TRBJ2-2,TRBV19,CASRFSGDTGELFF,TGTGCCAGTCGCTTCTCAGGGGACACCGGGGAGCTGTTTTTT
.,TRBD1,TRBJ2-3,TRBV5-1,CASSLDGQAPRTDTQYF,TGCGCCAGCAGCTTGGATGGACAGGCCCCTCGGACAGATACGCAGTATTTT
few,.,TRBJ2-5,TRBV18,CASSLLRGPWETQYF,TGTGCCAGCTCACTACTTAGGGGTCCCTGGGAGACCCAGTACTTC
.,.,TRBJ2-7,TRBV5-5,CASSLESGKHEQYF,TGTGCCAGCAGCTTGGAGTCAGGGAAGCACGAGCAGTACTTC
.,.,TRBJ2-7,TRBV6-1,CAVKRGRDSSYEQYF,TGTGCCGTAAAGCGAGGGCGGGACAGCTCCTACGAGCAGTACTTC
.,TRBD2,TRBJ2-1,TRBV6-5,CASSSRTSSSYNEQFF,TGTGCCAGCAGTTCCCGGACTAGCAGTTCCTACAATGAGCAGTTCTTC
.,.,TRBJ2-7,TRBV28,CASSLVQGTYEQYF,TGTGCCAGCAGTTTAGTCCAGGGAACCTACGAGCAGTACTTC
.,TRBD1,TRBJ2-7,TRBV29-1,CSVRDSRTYEQYF,TGCAGCGTTAGGGACAGCCGAACCTACGAGCAGTACTTC
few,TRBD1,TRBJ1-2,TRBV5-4,CASSSNPGDRYYGYTF,TGTGCCAGCAGCTCCAACCCGGGGGACAGGTATTATGGCTACACCTTC
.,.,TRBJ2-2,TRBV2,CASSERAMNTGELFF,TGTGCCAGCAGTGAGAGGGCGATGAACACCGGGGAGCTGTTTTTT
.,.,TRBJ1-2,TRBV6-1,CASRLTELYGYTF,TGTGCCAGCAGACTCACAGAACTCTATGGCTACACCTTC
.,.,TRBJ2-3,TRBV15,CATSISPQADTQYF,TGTGCCACCAGCATTTCCCCACAGGCAGATACGCAGTATTTT